These 15 T cell receptor beta chains came from one sample sequenced in a study of T cells after posttransplantation cyclophosphamide. The naive gate required viable CD3+CD4+ or CD3+CD8+ cells with CCR7+CD45RA+CD45RO-CD95-CD27+CD28+ phenotype. Using immunoSEQ multiplex PCR, the repertoire was profiled, and TCRdb retains in-frame clones only, with some absent. Among 25,000 to 40,000 clones listed, over 75% were seen once. Sequenced: naive CD4+ T cells sorted from blood. The receptors come from a man aged 25 to 40 in good health and a related stem cell transplant donor.

This clone was seen only once. This chain uses TRBV5-6 with TRBJ1-4; TRBD1 matches 7 bases. The V and J ends lost 4 bases and 3 bases, in that order; junction bases with no gene match: 9. CDR1 SGHDT and CDR2 YYEEEE come from the germline V gene. This CDR3 is built from 16 residues. In nucleotides, the CDR3 is TGTGCCAGCAGCCGTGACAGGGTAGGGGCTAATGAAAAACTGTTTTTT. Translated, it gives CASSRDRVGANEKLFF.

The V gene is TRBV5-1, the J gene TRBJ1-6, with 9 bases matching TRBD1. Unmatched junction bases numbered 7, after V lost 2 bases and J lost 7 bases. The CDR3 contains 16 residues. Germline CDR1 and CDR2: SGHRS and YFSETQ. For the CDR3, the DNA is TGCGCCAGCAGCTTATCCTCCGGGACAGGGAATTCACCCCTCCACTTT. Translation gives CASSLSSGTGNSPLHF.

The V call is TRBV18, the J call TRBJ1-1; possible D gene TRBD1, 5 bases. Per germline, CDR1 KGHSH and CDR2 LQKENI. The CDR3 totals 15 residues. Trimming stripped 2 bases from V and 1 base from J, with 11 bases between. In nucleotides, the CDR3 is TGTGCCAGCTCACCAGGCGGGGGGACGAACACTGAAGCTTTCTTT. Its translation is CASSPGGGTNTEAFF. Full variable domain (missing parts from reference TRBV18 and TRBJ1-1): NAGVMQNPRHLVRRRGQEARLRCSPMKGHSHVYWYRQLPEEGLKFMVYLQKENIIDESGMPKERFSAEFPKEGPSILRIQQVVRGDSAAYFCASSPGGGTNTEAFFGQGTRLTVV.

This clone was counted a few times. The chain employs TRBV6-1 and TRBJ1-5; D not resolved. Germline V gene data show CDR1 as MNHNS and CDR2 as SASEGT. This CDR3 is built from 13 residues. The V and J ends lost 9 bases and 3 bases respectively, with 12 bases between them. This CDR3 reads CASGSGFNQPQHF. The CDR3 DNA follows: TGTGCCAGTGGTTCGGGTTTCAATCAGCCCCAGCATTTT.

The CDR3 nucleotides are TGTGCCAGCAGCTTAACAGAAACGAACACCGGGGAGCTGTTTTTT. As protein: CASSLTETNTGELFF. The rearrangement links TRBV11-2 to TRBJ2-2; D ambiguous. V lost 2 bases and J lost 0, with 7 bases in between. There are 15 residues in the CDR3. Germline V gene sequence: CDR1 SGHAT, CDR2 FQNNGV.

The chain links TRBV28 to TRBJ1-5, with D hard to call. Germline values: CDR1 MDHEN, CDR2 SYDVKM. The CDR3 loop spans 16 amino acids. Trimming left V 7 bases short and J 4 bases short, with 20 bases between. The CDR3 bases are TGTGCCAGCACCCGGACGCGGGTACTAGGAAATCAGCCCCAGCATTTT. This gives the protein CASTRTRVLGNQPQHF.

This clone has just one count. This chain joins TRBV7-2 and TRBJ2-2, with D hard to call. This CDR3 has 12 residues. The ends were cut back, 5 bases at V and 1 base at J, with 2 bases in the middle. The V gene's germline CDR1 is SGHTA and CDR2 FQGNSA. As DNA, the CDR3 is TGTGCCAGCAGCCGGAACACCGGGGAGCTGTTTTTT. Translating gives CASSRNTGELFF.

The chain recombines TRBV4-2 with TRBJ2-3, with no clear D. Germline values: CDR1 LGHNA, CDR2 YNFKEQ. The germline V and J ends were trimmed by 0 bases and 0 bases, with 13 bases remaining between them. This CDR3 is built from 17 residues. In DNA, the CDR3 is TGTGCCAGCAGCCAAGATAAACGGCAGGCAAGCACAGATACGCAGTATTTT. This sequence encodes CASSQDKRQASTDTQYF.

V and J are TRBV5-4 and TRBJ2-1; 8 nucleotides line up with TRBD1. In germline, CDR1 is SGHNT, CDR2 YYREEE (reference sequence). J was trimmed by 8 bases and V by 0 bases; bases with no gene match: 10. The CDR3 has 16 amino acids. CDR3 sequence reads: CASSLAGQGSFDEQFF. The CDR3 DNA is TGTGCCAGCAGCTTGGCAGGACAGGGAAGTTTCGATGAGCAGTTCTTC.

This clone was seen a single time. A read error is likely, as this CDR3 ends without the conserved phenylalanine or tryptophan. This sequence joins TRBV4-1 and TRBJ1-2, with D perhaps TRBD1 (5 bases). This CDR3 is built from 16 residues. The germline V gene has CDR1 MGHRA and CDR2 YSYEKL. V was trimmed by 0 bases and J by 2 bases, leaving 13 bases between them. CDR3 residues: CASSQDSGGTNYGYTL. CDR3 DNA: TGCGCCAGCAGCCAAGATTCGGGGGGGACCAACTATGGCTACACCCTC.

V gene TRBV9 combines with J gene TRBJ1-4; weak D call: TRBD1 (5 bases). Trimming left V 4 bases short and J 7 bases short, with 17 bases between. The CDR3 spans 15 residues. Germline V gene sequence: CDR1 SGDLS, CDR2 YYNGEE. The CDR3 DNA follows: TGTGCCAGCAGCCAGATAGGCAGGGAAGGTGAAAAACTGTTTTTT. It specifies CASSQIGREGEKLFF.

This chain links TRBV10-3 with TRBJ2-3; D is perhaps TRBD2 (5 bases). The CDR3 covers 17 residues. Trimming took off 0 bases at V and 3 bases at J, with 16 bases between the two ends. Germline V gene sequence: CDR1 ENHRY, CDR2 SYGVKD. CDR3 sequence (DNA): TGTGCCATCAGTGAGTCGACTCGGGGTAGTTCAACAGATACGCAGTATTTT. Amino acids: CAISESTRGSSTDTQYF.

This chain connects TRBV2 to TRBJ2-3; 13 nucleotides line up with TRBD2. The V and J ends lost 4 bases and 2 bases, in that order; junction bases with no gene match: 9. Germline V gene lookup returns CDR1 SNHLY and CDR2 FYNNEI. The CDR3 has 18 residues. The CDR3 loop is CASSAGLAGVQITDTQYF. CDR3 in DNA: TGTGCCAGCAGTGCTGGACTAGCGGGGGTCCAAATCACAGATACGCAGTATTTT.

The V gene is TRBV7-9, the J gene TRBJ2-2; D is possibly TRBD2 (6 bases). This CDR3 comprises 14 residues. The V gene's germline CDR1 is SEHNR and CDR2 FQNEAQ (reference sequence). The V and J ends lost 7 bases and 6 bases respectively, with 15 bases between them. This chain's CDR3 is CASTLSRGSGELFF. The CDR3 DNA sequence: TGTGCCAGCACCTTGTCGCGGGGATCCGGGGAGCTGTTTTTT.

The V gene is TRBV28, the J gene TRBJ1-4; 8 bases are shared with TRBD1. Germline lookup yields CDR1 MDHEN and CDR2 SYDVKM. This CDR3 region has 16 residues. The ends lost 3 bases at V and 0 bases at J; junction bases unmatched: 3. CDR3 sequence: CASSFQTGATNEKLFF. CDR3 coding DNA: TGTGCCAGCAGTTTCCAGACAGGGGCAACTAATGAAAAACTGTTTTTT.